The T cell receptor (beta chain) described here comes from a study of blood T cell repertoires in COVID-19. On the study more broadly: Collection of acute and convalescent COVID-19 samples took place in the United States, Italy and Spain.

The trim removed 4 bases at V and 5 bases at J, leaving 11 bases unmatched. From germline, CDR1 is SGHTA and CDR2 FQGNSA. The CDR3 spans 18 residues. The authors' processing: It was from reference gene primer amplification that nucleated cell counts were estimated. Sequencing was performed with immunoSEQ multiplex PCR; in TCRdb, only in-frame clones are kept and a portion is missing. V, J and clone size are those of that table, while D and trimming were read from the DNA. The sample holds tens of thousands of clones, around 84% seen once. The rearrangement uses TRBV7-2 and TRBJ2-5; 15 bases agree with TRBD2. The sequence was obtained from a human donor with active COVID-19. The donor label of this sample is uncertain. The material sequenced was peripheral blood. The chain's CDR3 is CASSSKVGTSGRRETQYF. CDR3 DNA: TGTGCCAGCAGCTCCAAAGTCGGGACTAGCGGGAGGAGGGAGACCCAGTACTTC.